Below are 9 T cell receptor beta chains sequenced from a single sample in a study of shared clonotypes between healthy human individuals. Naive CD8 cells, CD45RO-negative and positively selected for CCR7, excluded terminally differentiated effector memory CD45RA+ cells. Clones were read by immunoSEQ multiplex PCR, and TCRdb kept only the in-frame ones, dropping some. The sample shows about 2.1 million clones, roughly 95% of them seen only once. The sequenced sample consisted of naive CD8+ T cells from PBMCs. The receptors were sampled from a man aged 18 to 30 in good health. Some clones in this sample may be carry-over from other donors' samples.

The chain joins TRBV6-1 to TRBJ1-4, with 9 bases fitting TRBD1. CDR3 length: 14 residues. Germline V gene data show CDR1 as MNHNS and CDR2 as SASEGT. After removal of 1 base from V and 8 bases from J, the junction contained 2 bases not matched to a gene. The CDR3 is CASSEVGTGEKLFF. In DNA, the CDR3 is TGTGCCAGCAGTGAAGTAGGGACAGGGGAAAAACTGTTTTTT.

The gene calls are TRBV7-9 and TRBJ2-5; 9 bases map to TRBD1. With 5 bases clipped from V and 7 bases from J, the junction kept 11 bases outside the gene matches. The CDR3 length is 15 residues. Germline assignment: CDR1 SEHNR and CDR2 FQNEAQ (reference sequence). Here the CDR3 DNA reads TGTGCCAGCAGCGGGACCTGGGACAGGGCCCGGACCCAGTACTTC. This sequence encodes CASSGTWDRARTQYF.

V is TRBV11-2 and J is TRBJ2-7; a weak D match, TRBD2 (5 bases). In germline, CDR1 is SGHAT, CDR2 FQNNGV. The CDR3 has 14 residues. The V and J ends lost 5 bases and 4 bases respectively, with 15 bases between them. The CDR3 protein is CASSPRTGNYEQYF. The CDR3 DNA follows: TGTGCCAGCAGCCCTCGGACGGGAAATTACGAGCAGTACTTC.

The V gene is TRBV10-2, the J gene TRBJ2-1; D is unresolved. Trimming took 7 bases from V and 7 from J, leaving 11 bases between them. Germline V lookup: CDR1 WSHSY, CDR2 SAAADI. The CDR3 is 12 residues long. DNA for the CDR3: TGCGCCAGCACTGATTCCCTTAATGAGCAGTTCTTC. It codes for CASTDSLNEQFF.

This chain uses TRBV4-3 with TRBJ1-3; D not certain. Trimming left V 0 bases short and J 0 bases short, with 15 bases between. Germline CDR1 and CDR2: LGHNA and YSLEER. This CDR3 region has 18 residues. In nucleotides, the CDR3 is TGCGCCAGCAGCCAAGATCCCCCGGCAGCCCGCTCTGGAAACACCATATATTTT. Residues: CASSQDPPAARSGNTIYF.

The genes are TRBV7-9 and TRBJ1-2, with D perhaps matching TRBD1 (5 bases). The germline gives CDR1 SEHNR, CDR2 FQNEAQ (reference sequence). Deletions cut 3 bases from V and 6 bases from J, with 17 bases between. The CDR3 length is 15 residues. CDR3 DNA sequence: TGTGCCAGCAGCTTGGGGGGACTTCTGCGGCATGGCTACACCTTC. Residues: CASSLGGLLRHGYTF.

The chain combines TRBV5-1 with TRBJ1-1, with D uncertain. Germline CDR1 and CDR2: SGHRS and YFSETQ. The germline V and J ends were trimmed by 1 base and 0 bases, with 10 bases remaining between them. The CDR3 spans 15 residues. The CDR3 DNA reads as TGCGCCAGCAGCTTGAGCTGGCAGTTGAACACTGAAGCTTTCTTT. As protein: CASSLSWQLNTEAFF.

This chain's CDR3 is CASSRLGTADTQYF. CDR3 nucleotides: TGTGCCAGCAGCCGCCTCGGGACGGCAGATACGCAGTATTTT. The V and J genes are TRBV11-3 and TRBJ2-3; either TRBD1 or TRBD2 may supply D (5 bases each). This CDR3 has 14 residues. With 5 bases removed from V and 4 bases from J, the gap between germline ends came to 13 bases. The V gene's germline CDR1 is SGHNT and CDR2 YENEEA.

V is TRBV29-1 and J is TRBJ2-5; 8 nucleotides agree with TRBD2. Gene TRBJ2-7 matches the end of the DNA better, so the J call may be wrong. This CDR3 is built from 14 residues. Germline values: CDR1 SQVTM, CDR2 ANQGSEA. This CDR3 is CSVWGLGGSYEQYF. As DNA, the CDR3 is TGCAGCGTTTGGGGACTAGGAGGCTCCTACGAGCAGTACTTC.